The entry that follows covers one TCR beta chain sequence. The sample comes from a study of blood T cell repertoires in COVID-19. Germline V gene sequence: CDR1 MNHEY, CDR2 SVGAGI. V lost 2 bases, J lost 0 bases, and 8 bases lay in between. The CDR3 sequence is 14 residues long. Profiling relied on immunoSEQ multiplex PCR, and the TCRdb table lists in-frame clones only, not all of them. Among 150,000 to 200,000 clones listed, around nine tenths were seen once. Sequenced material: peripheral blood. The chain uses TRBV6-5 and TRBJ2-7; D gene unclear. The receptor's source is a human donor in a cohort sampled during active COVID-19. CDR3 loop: CASSYTLSSYEQYF. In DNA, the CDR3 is TGTGCCAGCAGTTACACCCTTAGCTCCTACGAGCAGTACTTC.